This section outlines one T cell receptor beta chain sequence together with its context. The antigen is unknown. This sample is drawn from a study of OX40 agonist ivuxolimab in advanced cancers. Study-wide context: Participants, 82.7% male, averaged approximately 65 years of age, ranging from about 23 to 85. Broader study findings: CD8+ T cells were the subset that, on average, had more expanded clones than CD4+. Among patients with partial responses at 0.1-3.0 mg/kg, clonal expansion was among the lowest.

Repertoires were generated with immunoSEQ multiplex PCR, while TCRdb's copy carries only in-frame clones and drops some. The data show more than 95,000 clones, with roughly 89% seen just once and 0.79% held by the top ten. Per germline, CDR1 SGDLS and CDR2 YYNGEE. The CDR3 length is 14 residues. V lost 0 bases, J lost 7 bases, and 8 bases lay in between. The rearrangement uses TRBV9 and TRBJ1-6, with D possibly being TRBD1 (6 bases). This TCR came from an adult with an advanced solid tumor such as melanoma, head and neck, liver or kidney cancer. Sequenced here: CD4+ or CD8+ T cells sorted from blood, sampled in a trial of the OX40 agonist ivuxolimab. The CDR3 DNA is TGTGCCAGCAGCGTAGGGACAGAAAATTCACCCCTCCACTTT. Protein sequence: CASSVGTENSPLHF.